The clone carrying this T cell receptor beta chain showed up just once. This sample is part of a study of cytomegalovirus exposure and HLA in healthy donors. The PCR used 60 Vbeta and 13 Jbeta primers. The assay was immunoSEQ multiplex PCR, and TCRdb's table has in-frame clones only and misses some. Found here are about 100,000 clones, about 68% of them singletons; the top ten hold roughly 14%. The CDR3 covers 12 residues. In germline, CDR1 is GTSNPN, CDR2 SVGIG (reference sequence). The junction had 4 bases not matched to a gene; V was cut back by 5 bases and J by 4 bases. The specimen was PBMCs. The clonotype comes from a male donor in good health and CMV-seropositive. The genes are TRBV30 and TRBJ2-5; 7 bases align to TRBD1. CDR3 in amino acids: CAWVGTAETQYF. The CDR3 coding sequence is TGTGCCTGGGTCGGGACAGCAGAGACCCAGTACTTC.